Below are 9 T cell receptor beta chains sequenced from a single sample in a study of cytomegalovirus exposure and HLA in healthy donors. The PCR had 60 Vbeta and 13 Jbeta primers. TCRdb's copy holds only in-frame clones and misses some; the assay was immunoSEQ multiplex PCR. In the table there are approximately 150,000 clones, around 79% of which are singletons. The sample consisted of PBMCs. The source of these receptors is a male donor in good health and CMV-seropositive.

The CDR3 DNA is TGCAGCGTTGAAGAGGGGAGTCCGAACACTGAAGCTTTCTTT. Translating it yields CSVEEGSPNTEAFF. The chain combines TRBV29-1 with TRBJ1-1; no clear D. V was trimmed by 0 bases and J by 1 base, leaving 9 bases between them. CDR1 SQVTM and CDR2 ANQGSEA come from the germline V gene. The CDR3 extends over 14 amino acids.

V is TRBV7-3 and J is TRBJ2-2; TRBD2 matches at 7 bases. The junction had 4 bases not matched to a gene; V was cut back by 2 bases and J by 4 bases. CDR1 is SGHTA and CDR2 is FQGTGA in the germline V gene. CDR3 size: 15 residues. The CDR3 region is CASSLLGRVTGELFF. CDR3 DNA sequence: TGTGCCAGCAGCTTACTAGGGAGGGTCACCGGGGAGCTGTTTTTT.

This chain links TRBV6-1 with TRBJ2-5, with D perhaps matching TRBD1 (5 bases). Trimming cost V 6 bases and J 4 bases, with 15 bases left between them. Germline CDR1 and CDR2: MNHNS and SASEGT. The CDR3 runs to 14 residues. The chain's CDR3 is CASRTLQGRETQYF. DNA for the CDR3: TGTGCCAGCAGAACTCTCCAGGGTCGAGAGACCCAGTACTTC.

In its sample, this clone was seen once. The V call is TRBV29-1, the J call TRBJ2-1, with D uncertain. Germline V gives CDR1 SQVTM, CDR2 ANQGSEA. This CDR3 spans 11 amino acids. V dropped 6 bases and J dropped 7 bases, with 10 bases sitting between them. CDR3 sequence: CSVDSMNEQFF. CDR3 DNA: TGCAGCGTAGATAGCATGAATGAGCAGTTCTTC.

The CDR3 bases are TGTGCCAGCAGCGGCAGGACAGGGGCCGGGGAGCTGTTTTTT. This gives the protein CASSGRTGAGELFF. The gene calls are TRBV7-2 and TRBJ2-2; 9 bases match TRBD1. The germline V gene encodes CDR1 SGHTA and CDR2 FQGNSA. The CDR3 runs 14 residues. V shed 5 bases and J 6 bases; nucleotides not matched to a gene: 4.

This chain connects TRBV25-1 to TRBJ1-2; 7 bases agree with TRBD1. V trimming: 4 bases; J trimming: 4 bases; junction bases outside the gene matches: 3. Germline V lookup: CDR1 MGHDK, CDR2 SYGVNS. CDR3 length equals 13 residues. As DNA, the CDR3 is TGTGCCAGCAGTGGGGACAGCTCCTATGGCTACACCTTC. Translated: CASSGDSSYGYTF.

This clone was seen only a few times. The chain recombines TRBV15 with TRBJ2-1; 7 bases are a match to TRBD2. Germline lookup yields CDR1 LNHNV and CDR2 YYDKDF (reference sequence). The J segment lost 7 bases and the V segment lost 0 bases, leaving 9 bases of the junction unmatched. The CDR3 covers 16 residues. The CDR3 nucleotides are TGTGCCACCAGCAGAGATTCGCGGGGGAGGGATAATGAGCAGTTCTTC. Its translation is CATSRDSRGRDNEQFF.

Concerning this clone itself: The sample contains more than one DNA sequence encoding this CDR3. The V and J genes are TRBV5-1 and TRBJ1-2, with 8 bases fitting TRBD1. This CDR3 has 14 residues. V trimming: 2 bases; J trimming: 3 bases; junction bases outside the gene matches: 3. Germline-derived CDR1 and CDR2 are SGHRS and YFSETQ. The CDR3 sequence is CASSFTGGDYGYTF. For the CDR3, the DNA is TGCGCCAGCAGCTTTACAGGGGGTGACTATGGCTACACCTTC.

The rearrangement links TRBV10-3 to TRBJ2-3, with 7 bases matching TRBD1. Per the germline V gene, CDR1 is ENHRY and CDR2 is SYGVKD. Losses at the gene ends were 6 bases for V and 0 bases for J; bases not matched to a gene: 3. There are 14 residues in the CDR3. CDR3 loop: CAISWGQSTDTQYF. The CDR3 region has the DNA TGTGCCATCAGCTGGGGACAGAGCACAGATACGCAGTATTTT.